This T cell receptor beta chain was recorded in a study of T cells in localized non-small cell lung cancer. Findings and caveats of the study: In adjacent lung, a median roughly 60 of the top 100 tumor clones were found. Heterogeneity remains possible because sequencing was limited to only one tumor region. T cell clonality was highest in uninvolved adjacent lung, above tumor. In the blood, greater T cell density corresponded to longer overall survival.

Profiled with immunoSEQ multiplex PCR; TCRdb holds only in-frame clones, not every one. The sample holds about 62,000 clones; 75% to 85% are singletons and the top ten take roughly 5%. Of note for this clone: The target antigen is unknown.

The V gene's germline CDR1 is LGHNA and CDR2 YNFKEQ. J lost 4 bases, V lost 0 bases, and 15 bases had no gene match. This CDR3 region has 19 residues. The origin of this receptor is a man aged 40 to 69 with stage II lung adenocarcinoma. Sequenced material: PBMCs, taken before any cancer treatment. V and J are TRBV4-2 and TRBJ2-1; 7 nucleotides agree with TRBD2. CDR3 in amino acids: CASSQDDVAGLGTYNEQFF. In DNA, the CDR3 is TGTGCCAGCAGCCAAGATGATGTAGCGGGTCTGGGGACTTACAATGAGCAGTTCTTC.